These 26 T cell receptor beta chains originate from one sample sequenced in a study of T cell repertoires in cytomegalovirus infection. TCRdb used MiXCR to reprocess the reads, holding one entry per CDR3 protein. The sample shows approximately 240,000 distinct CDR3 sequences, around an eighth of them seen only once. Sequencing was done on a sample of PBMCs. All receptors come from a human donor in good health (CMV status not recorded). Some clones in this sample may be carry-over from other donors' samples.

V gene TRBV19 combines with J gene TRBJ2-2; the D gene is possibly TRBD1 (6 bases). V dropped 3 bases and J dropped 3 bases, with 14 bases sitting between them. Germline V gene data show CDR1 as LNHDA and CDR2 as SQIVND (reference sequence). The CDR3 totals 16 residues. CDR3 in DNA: TGTGCCAGTAGTATGTGGGCAGGGGTGGACACCGGGGAGCTGTTTTTT. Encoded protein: CASSMWAGVDTGELFF.

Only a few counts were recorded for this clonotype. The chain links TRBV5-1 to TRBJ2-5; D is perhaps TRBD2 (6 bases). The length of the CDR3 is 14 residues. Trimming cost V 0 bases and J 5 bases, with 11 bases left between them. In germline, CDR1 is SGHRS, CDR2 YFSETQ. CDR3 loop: CASSLDRGMETQYF. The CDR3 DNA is TGCGCCAGCAGCTTGGATCGGGGGATGGAGACCCAGTACTTC. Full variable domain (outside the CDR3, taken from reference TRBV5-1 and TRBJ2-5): KAGVTQTPRYLIKTRGQQVTLSCSPISGHRSVSWYQQTPGQGLQFLFEYFSETQRNKGNFPGRFSGRQFSNSRSEMNVSTLELGDSALYLCASSLDRGMETQYFGPGTRLLVL.

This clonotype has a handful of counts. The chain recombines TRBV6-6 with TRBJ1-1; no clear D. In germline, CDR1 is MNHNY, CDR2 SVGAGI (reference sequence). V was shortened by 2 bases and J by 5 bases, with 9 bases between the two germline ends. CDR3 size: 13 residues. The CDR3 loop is CASSYEAGTEAFF. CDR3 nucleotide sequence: TGTGCCAGCAGTTACGAGGCGGGTACTGAAGCTTTCTTT.

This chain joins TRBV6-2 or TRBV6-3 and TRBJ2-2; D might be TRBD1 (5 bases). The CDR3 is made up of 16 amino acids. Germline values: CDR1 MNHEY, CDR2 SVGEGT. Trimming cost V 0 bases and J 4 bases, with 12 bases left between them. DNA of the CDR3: TGTGCCAGCAGTTACTCGAGGCAGGGTGTCACCGGGGAGCTGTTTTTT. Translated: CASSYSRQGVTGELFF.

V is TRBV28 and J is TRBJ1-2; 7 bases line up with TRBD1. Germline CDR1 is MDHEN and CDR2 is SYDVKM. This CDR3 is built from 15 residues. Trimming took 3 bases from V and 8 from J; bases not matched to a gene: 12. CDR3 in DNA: TGTGCCAGCAGTTTCGGGAGGGGGCAAAGCGGGGGCTACACCTTC. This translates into CASSFGRGQSGGYTF.

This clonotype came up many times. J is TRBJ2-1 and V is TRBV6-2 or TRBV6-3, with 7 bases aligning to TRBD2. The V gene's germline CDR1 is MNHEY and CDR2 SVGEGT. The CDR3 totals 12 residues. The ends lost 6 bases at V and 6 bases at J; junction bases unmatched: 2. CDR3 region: CASRTGGNEQFF. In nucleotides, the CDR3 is TGTGCCAGCAGAACGGGAGGCAATGAGCAGTTCTTC.

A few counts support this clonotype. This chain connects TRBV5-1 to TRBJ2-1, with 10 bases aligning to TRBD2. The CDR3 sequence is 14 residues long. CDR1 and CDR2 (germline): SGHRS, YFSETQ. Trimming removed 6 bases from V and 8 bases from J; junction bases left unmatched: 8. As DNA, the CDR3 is TGCGCCAGCACCTTAGCGGGGGGCCGGGATGAGCAGTTCTTC. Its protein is CASTLAGGRDEQFF.

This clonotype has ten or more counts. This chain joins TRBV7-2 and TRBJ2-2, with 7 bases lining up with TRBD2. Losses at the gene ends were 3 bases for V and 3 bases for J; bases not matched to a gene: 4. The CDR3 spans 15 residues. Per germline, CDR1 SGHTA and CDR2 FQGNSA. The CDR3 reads CASSFGTTYTGELFF. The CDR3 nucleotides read TGTGCCAGCAGCTTCGGGACTACATACACCGGGGAGCTGTTTTTT.

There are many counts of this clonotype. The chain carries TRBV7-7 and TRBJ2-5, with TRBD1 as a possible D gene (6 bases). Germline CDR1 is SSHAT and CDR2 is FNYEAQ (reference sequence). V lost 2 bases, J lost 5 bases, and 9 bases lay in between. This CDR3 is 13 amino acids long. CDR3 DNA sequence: TGTGCCAGCAGCTTAAACAGGGCCGAGACCCAGTACTTC. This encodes CASSLNRAETQYF. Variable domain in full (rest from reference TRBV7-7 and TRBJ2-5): GAGVSQSPRYKVTKRGQDVTLRCDPISSHATLYWYQQALGQGPEFLTYFNYEAQPDKSGLPSDRFSAERPEGSISTLTIQRTEQRDSAMYRCASSLNRAETQYFGPGTRLLVL.

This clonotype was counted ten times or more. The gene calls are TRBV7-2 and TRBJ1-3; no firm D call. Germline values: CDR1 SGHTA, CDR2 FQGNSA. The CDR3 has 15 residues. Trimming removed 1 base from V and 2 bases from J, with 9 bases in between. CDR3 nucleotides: TGTGCCAGCAGCTTAGACAGCAATGCTGGAAACACCATATATTTT. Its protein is CASSLDSNAGNTIYF. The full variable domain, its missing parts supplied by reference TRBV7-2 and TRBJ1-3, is GAGVSQSPSNKVTEKGKDVELRCDPISGHTALYWYRQSLGQGLEFLIYFQGNSAPDKSGLPSDRFSAERTGGSVSTLTIQRTQQEDSAVYLCASSLDSNAGNTIYFGEGSWLTVV.

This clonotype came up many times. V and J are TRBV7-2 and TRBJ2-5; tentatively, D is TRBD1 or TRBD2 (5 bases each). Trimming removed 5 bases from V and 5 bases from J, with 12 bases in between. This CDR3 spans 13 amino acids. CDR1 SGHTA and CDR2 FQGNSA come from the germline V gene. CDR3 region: CASSSEGSETQYF. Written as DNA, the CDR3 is TGTGCCAGCAGCAGCGAGGGGTCGGAGACCCAGTACTTC.

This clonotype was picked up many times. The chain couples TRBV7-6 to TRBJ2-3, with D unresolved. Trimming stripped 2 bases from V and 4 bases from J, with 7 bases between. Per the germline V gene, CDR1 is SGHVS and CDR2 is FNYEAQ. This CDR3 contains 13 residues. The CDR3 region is CASSLLPADTQYF. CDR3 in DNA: TGTGCCAGCAGCTTACTACCGGCAGATACGCAGTATTTT.

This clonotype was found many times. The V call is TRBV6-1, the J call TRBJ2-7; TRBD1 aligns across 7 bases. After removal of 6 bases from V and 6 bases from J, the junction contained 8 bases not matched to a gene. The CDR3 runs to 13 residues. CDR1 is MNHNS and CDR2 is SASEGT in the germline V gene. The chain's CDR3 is CASSEQGYSEQYF. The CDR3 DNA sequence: TGTGCCAGCAGCGAACAGGGGTATAGCGAGCAGTACTTC.

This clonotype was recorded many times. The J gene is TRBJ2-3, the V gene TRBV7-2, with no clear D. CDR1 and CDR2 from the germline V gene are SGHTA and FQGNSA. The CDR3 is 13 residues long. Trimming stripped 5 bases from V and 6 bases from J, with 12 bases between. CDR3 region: CASSIQKTDTQYF. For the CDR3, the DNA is TGTGCCAGCAGCATACAAAAGACCGATACGCAGTATTTT. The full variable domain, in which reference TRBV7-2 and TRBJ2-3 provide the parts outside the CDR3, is GAGVSQSPSNKVTEKGKDVELRCDPISGHTALYWYRQSLGQGLEFLIYFQGNSAPDKSGLPSDRFSAERTGGSVSTLTIQRTQQEDSAVYLCASSIQKTDTQYFGPGTRLTVL.

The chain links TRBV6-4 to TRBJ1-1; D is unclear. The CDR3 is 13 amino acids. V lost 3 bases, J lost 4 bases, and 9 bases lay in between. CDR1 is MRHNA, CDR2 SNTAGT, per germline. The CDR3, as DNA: TGTGCCAGCAGTGAAGAGGGAAGCACTGAAGCTTTCTTT. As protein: CASSEEGSTEAFF.

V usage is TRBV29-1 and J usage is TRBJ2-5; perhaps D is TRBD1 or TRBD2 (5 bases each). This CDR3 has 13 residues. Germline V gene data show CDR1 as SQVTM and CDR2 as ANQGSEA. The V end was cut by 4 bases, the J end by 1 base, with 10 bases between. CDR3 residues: CSVAREIQETQYF. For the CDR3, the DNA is TGCAGCGTTGCCAGGGAGATCCAAGAGACCCAGTACTTC.

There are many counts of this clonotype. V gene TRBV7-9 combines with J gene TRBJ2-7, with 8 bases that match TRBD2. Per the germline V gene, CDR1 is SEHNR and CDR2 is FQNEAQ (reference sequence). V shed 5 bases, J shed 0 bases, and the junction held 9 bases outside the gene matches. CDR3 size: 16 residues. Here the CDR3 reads CASSRGGAGVSYEQYF. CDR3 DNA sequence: TGTGCCAGCAGCCGGGGCGGAGCGGGGGTCTCCTACGAGCAGTACTTC. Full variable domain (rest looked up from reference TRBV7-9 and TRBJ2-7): DTGVSQNPRHKITKRGQNVTFRCDPISEHNRLYWYRQTLGQGPEFLTYFQNEAQLEKSRLLSDRFSAERPKGSFSTLEIQRTEQGDSAMYLCASSRGGAGVSYEQYFGPGTRLTVT.

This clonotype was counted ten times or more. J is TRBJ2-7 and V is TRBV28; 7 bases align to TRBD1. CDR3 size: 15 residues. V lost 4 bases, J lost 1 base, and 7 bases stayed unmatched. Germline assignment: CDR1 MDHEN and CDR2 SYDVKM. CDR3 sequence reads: CASSSHRGLSYEQYF. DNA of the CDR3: TGTGCCAGCAGTTCCCACAGGGGTTTATCCTACGAGCAGTACTTC.

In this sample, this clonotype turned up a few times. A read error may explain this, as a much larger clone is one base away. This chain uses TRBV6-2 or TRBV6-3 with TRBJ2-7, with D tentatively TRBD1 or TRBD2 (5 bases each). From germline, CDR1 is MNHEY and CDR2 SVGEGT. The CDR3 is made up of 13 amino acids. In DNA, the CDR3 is TGTGCCAGCGGTTACGGGGCCCTCTACGAGCAGTACTTC. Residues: CASGYGALYEQYF.

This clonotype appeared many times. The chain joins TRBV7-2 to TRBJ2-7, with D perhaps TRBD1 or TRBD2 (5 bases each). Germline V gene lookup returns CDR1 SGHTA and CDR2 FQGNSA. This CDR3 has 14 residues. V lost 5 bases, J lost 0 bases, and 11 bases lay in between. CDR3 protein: CASSGDLSSYEQYF. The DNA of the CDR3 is TGTGCCAGCAGCGGGGACCTCAGCTCCTACGAGCAGTACTTC.

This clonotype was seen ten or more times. In DNA form, the CDR3 reads TGTGCCAGCAGCTTAGGGTTGAGCAATCAGCCCCAGCATTTT. Encoded protein: CASSLGLSNQPQHF. This chain uses TRBV7-2 with TRBJ1-5; no clear D gene. Germline loops: CDR1 SGHTA, CDR2 FQGNSA. The CDR3 contains 14 residues. Trimming pared 1 base from V and 1 base from J, leaving 5 bases between.

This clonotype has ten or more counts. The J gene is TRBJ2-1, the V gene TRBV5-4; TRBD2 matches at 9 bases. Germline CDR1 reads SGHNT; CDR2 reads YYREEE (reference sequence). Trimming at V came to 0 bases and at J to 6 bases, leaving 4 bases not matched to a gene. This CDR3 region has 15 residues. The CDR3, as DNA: TGTGCCAGCAGCTTGGAGGGCGGGAGGGGCAATGAGCAGTTCTTC. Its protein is CASSLEGGRGNEQFF.

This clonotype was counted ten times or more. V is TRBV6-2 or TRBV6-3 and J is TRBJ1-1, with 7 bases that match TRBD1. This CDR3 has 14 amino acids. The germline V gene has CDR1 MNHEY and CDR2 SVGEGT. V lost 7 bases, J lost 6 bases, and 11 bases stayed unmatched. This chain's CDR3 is CASIVALGQPEAFF. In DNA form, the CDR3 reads TGTGCCAGCATCGTAGCGTTGGGACAGCCTGAAGCTTTCTTT.

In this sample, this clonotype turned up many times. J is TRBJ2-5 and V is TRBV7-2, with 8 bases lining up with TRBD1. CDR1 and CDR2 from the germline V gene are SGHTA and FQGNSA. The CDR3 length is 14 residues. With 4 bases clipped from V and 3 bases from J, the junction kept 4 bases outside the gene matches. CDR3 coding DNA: TGTGCCAGCAGCTATCAGGGGGCCAAAGAGACCCAGTACTTC. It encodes CASSYQGAKETQYF.

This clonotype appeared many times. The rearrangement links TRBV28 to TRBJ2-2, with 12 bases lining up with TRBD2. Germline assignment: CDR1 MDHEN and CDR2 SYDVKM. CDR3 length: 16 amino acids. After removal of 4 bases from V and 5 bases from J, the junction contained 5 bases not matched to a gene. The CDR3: CASSSTSGRGTGELFF. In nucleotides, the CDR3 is TGTGCCAGCAGTTCGACTAGCGGGAGAGGAACCGGGGAGCTGTTTTTT.

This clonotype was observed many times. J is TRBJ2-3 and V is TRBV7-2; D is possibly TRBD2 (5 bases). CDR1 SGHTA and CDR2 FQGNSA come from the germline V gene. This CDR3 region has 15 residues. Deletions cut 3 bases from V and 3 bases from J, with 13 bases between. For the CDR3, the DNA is TGTGCCAGCAGCTTGAGGGTAGGAGTAACAGATACGCAGTATTTT. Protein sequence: CASSLRVGVTDTQYF.